The 24 T cell receptor beta chains below all came from one sample that was sequenced in a study of T cell responses to AZD1222 COVID-19 vaccine. The data were produced by immunoSEQ multiplex PCR, yet TCRdb's version contains in-frame clones alone and is incomplete. This repertoire shows 150,000 to 200,000 clones, about 93% found once; its top ten account for about 0.6%. Material: peripheral blood, obtained on day 0 of AZD1222 vaccination. These receptor sequences come from an adult in good health.

The chain joins TRBV24-1 to TRBJ2-3; D might be TRBD1 (5 bases). Germline V gives CDR1 KGHDR, CDR2 SFDVKD. Trimming took off 9 bases at V and 0 bases at J, with 9 bases between the two ends. This CDR3 comprises 13 residues. CDR3 nucleotide sequence: TGTGCCACCCAGGACACAAGCACAGATACGCAGTATTTT. This encodes CATQDTSTDTQYF.

V is TRBV4-2 and J is TRBJ1-2, with D hard to call. The CDR3 covers 15 residues. Germline CDR1 is LGHNA and CDR2 is YNFKEQ. The V gene lost 0 bases and the J gene lost 0 bases, with 8 bases spanning the gap. The CDR3 here is CASSQDRAANYGYTF. The CDR3 nucleotides read TGTGCCAGCAGCCAAGACCGAGCCGCTAACTATGGCTACACCTTC.

In its sample, this clone was seen once. In nucleotides, the CDR3 is TGTGCCAGCAGCCTATCCCTCGAAATAGCCAAAAACATTCAGTACTTC. Translation: CASSLSLEIAKNIQYF. The rearrangement uses TRBV4-2 and TRBJ2-4; D gene uncertain. This CDR3 contains 16 residues. With 4 bases removed from V and 0 bases from J, the gap between germline ends came to 13 bases. Germline lookup yields CDR1 LGHNA and CDR2 YNFKEQ.

V gene TRBV3-1 (or the pseudogene TRBV3-2) combines with J gene TRBJ2-3; D not resolved. The CDR3 is made up of 15 amino acids. Looked up from germline, CDR1 is LGHDT and CDR2 is YNNKEL (reference sequence). V lost 1 base, J lost 4 bases, and 12 bases lay in between. This chain's CDR3 is CASSQVSRTSDTQYF. The CDR3 nucleotides read TGTGCCAGCAGCCAAGTATCGAGGACCTCAGATACGCAGTATTTT.

The gene calls are TRBV18 and TRBJ2-7; 7 bases agree with TRBD1. There are 13 residues in the CDR3. Germline assignment: CDR1 KGHSH and CDR2 LQKENI. V gave up 2 bases and J gave up 4 bases; unmatched junction bases: 2. The CDR3 spells CASSPGTDYEQYF. DNA of the CDR3: TGTGCCAGCTCACCAGGGACAGATTACGAGCAGTACTTC. Full variable domain (outside the CDR3, taken from reference TRBV18 and TRBJ2-7): NAGVMQNPRHLVRRRGQEARLRCSPMKGHSHVYWYRQLPEEGLKFMVYLQKENIIDESGMPKERFSAEFPKEGPSILRIQQVVRGDSAAYFCASSPGTDYEQYFGPGTRLTVT.

The chain recombines TRBV9 with TRBJ2-1; D is undetermined. Germline V CDR1 and CDR2: SGDLS, YYNGEE. V shed 4 bases and J shed 0 bases, with 14 bases lying between them. The CDR3 runs 16 residues. As DNA, the CDR3 is TGTGCCAGCAGCCCGTCGGGTGCCAGCTCCTACAATGAGCAGTTCTTC. Its protein product is CASSPSGASSYNEQFF. The whole variable domain, filled in from reference TRBV9 and TRBJ2-1, reads DSGVTQTPKHLITATGQRVTLRCSPRSGDLSVYWYQQSLDQGLQFLIQYYNGEERAKGNILERFSAQQFPDLHSELNLSSLELGDSALYFCASSPSGASSYNEQFFGPGTRLTVL.

This chain joins TRBV7-3 and TRBJ2-1; 8 bases match TRBD1. The CDR3 is 16 amino acids. Germline V CDR1 and CDR2: SGHTA, FQGTGA. J lost 5 bases, V lost 5 bases, and 11 bases had no gene match. CDR3 in DNA: TGTGCCAGCAGCCCCACCCCCGGGACAGGCCACAATGAGCAGTTCTTC. Translating it yields CASSPTPGTGHNEQFF.

This rearrangement joins TRBV29-1 to TRBJ1-3; D gene ambiguous. In germline, CDR1 is SQVTM, CDR2 ANQGSEA. V lost 4 bases and J lost 0, with 13 bases in between. The CDR3 runs 15 residues. This CDR3 reads CSVGGRGISGNTIYF. The CDR3 DNA reads as TGCAGCGTTGGGGGTCGGGGTATCTCTGGAAACACCATATATTTT.

This clone was seen only a few times. V usage is TRBV2 and J usage is TRBJ1-1; tentatively, D is TRBD1 (6 bases). The V end was cut by 7 bases, the J end by 1 base, with 13 bases between. The CDR3 spans 14 residues. CDR1 and CDR2 from the germline V gene are SNHLY and FYNNEI. CDR3 loop: CASNREGRNTEAFF. The CDR3 nucleotides are TGTGCCAGCAACAGGGAGGGGAGGAACACTGAAGCTTTCTTT. Using reference TRBV2 and TRBJ1-1 for the parts outside the CDR3, the full variable domain is EPEVTQTPSHQVTQMGQEVILRCVPISNHLYFYWYRQILGQKVEFLVSFYNNEISEKSEIFDDQFSVERPDGSNFTLKIRSTKLEDSAMYFCASNREGRNTEAFFGQGTRLTVV.

The rearrangement uses TRBV13 and TRBJ2-7; TRBD2 matches 8 bases. The germline V gene has CDR1 PRHDT and CDR2 FYEKMQ (reference sequence). This CDR3 spans 14 amino acids. V dropped 7 bases and J dropped 6; count of bases not matched to a gene: 11. The CDR3: CASTPGLDRSEQYF. As DNA, the CDR3 is TGTGCCAGCACCCCGGGACTAGATCGGTCCGAGCAGTACTTC.

The V gene is TRBV12-5, the J gene TRBJ2-7; the D gene is possibly TRBD1 (6 bases). Trimming took 4 bases from V and 0 from J, leaving 7 bases between them. The CDR3 contains 13 residues. Germline V lookup: CDR1 LGHNT, CDR2 FRNRAP. This CDR3 is CASGWDTSYEQYF. For the CDR3, the DNA is TGTGCTAGTGGTTGGGACACCTCCTACGAGCAGTACTTC. The variable domain in full, with the rest retrieved from reference TRBV12-5 and TRBJ2-7, is DARVTQTPRHKVTEMGQEVTMRCQPILGHNTVFWYRQTMMQGLELLAYFRNRAPLDDSGMPKDRFSAEMPDATLATLKIQPSEPRDSAVYFCASGWDTSYEQYFGPGTRLTVT.

The chain joins TRBV5-1 to TRBJ2-1; D is undetermined. The CDR3 has 16 amino acids. Trimming shortened V by 2 bases and J by 4 bases, and 16 bases separated the two germline ends. The germline V gene encodes CDR1 SGHRS and CDR2 YFSETQ. The CDR3 spells CASSFLMASSYNEQFF. The CDR3 nucleotides are TGCGCCAGCAGCTTCTTAATGGCCAGCTCGTACAATGAGCAGTTCTTC.

CDR3 region: CASTRTAPGTDTQYF. In nucleotides, the CDR3 is TGTGCCAGCACAAGAACAGCCCCCGGCACAGATACGCAGTATTTT. The chain employs TRBV27 and TRBJ2-3; D is undetermined. This CDR3 comprises 15 residues. Germline V gene lookup returns CDR1 MNHEY and CDR2 SMNVEV (reference sequence). The ends were cut back, 7 bases at V and 1 base at J, with 15 bases in the middle.

The chain is built from TRBV29-1 and TRBJ2-3; D gene uncertain. The CDR3 extends over 11 amino acids. In germline, CDR1 is SQVTM, CDR2 ANQGSEA. V was shortened by 3 bases and J by 6 bases, with 7 bases between the two germline ends. For the CDR3, the DNA is TGCAGCGTTGATATTGGTGATACGCAGTATTTT. Amino acid sequence: CSVDIGDTQYF.

The V and J genes are TRBV28 and TRBJ1-2; D may be TRBD1 (5 bases). The CDR3 is 15 amino acids. With 7 bases removed from V and 7 bases from J, the gap between germline ends came to 22 bases. Germline CDR1 MDHEN, CDR2 SYDVKM. CDR3 coding DNA: TGTGCCAGCACCCCCTTCGAGTCCAGGGTCTCTGGCTACACCTTC. Its translation is CASTPFESRVSGYTF.

DNA of the CDR3: TGTGCCAGCAGCCAATCTGTAGAAGGGCCCACTGAAGCTTTCTTT. Amino acids: CASSQSVEGPTEAFF. This chain joins TRBV4-2 and TRBJ1-1; no clear D. CDR1 and CDR2 (germline): LGHNA, YNFKEQ. V lost 2 bases to trimming and J lost 4 bases, with 14 bases between them. The CDR3 consists of 15 residues.

The chain links TRBV5-1 to TRBJ1-1, with 7 bases fitting TRBD1. The germline V gene encodes CDR1 SGHRS and CDR2 YFSETQ. The CDR3 length is 15 residues. Trimming took 7 bases from V and 0 from J; bases not matched to a gene: 9. In DNA form, the CDR3 reads TGCGCCAGCGGGGTGGGGACAGCGATGAACACTGAAGCTTTCTTT. Amino acids: CASGVGTAMNTEAFF.

The rearrangement joins TRBV6-5 to TRBJ1-6; 7 nucleotides line up with TRBD1. The CDR3 loop spans 14 amino acids. With V trimmed by 8 bases and J by 6 bases, 7 bases remained unmatched. Germline V gene sequence: CDR1 MNHEY, CDR2 SVGAGI. CDR3 sequence reads: CASWDSGLNSPLHF. In nucleotides, the CDR3 is TGTGCCAGCTGGGACAGCGGCCTTAATTCACCCCTCCACTTT.

This chain uses TRBV6-5 with TRBJ2-3; possible D gene TRBD2, 6 bases. The CDR3 sequence is 15 residues long. Trimming stripped 7 bases from V and 1 base from J, with 15 bases between. The V gene's germline CDR1 is MNHEY and CDR2 SVGAGI. The CDR3 is CASTSGAWGTDTQYF. The DNA for the CDR3 is TGTGCCAGCACCTCGGGAGCCTGGGGCACAGATACGCAGTATTTT.

The chain combines TRBV15 with TRBJ1-1, with D possibly being TRBD1 (6 bases). From germline, CDR1 is LNHNV and CDR2 YYDKDF (reference sequence). V shed 8 bases and J shed 4 bases, with 14 bases lying between them. The CDR3 consists of 13 residues. The CDR3 sequence: CATGGGRGTEAFF. The CDR3 bases are TGTGCCACCGGGGGGGGCCGCGGCACTGAAGCTTTCTTT.

CDR3 region: CASSSREGGELFF. The CDR3 DNA follows: TGCGCCAGCAGCTCGCGGGAGGGCGGGGAGCTGTTTTTT. This rearrangement joins TRBV5-1 to TRBJ2-2; the match to TRBD2 covers 9 bases. The CDR3 extends over 13 amino acids. Trimming removed 3 bases from V and 7 bases from J; junction bases left unmatched: 1. Germline V CDR1 and CDR2: SGHRS, YFSETQ.

The rearrangement links TRBV7-9 to TRBJ1-1; possibly TRBD1 for D (5 bases). The CDR3 has 14 amino acids. Germline V CDR1 and CDR2: SEHNR, FQNEAQ (reference sequence). V lost 1 base and J 8 bases, leaving 14 bases between the germline ends. The CDR3 DNA sequence: TGTGCCAGCAGCTTAGTTGGGGCAAGGGGAGAAGCTTTCTTT. This encodes CASSLVGARGEAFF.

J is TRBJ2-7 and V is TRBV20-1, with D hard to call. There are 10 residues in the CDR3. Deletions cut 6 bases from V and 5 bases from J, with 8 bases between. The germline V gene has CDR1 DFQATT and CDR2 SNEGSKA (reference sequence). The CDR3 bases are TGCAGTGCCTCAACGAACGAGCAGTACTTC. Encoded protein: CSASTNEQYF.

J is TRBJ2-7 and V is TRBV12-3 or TRBV12-4; weak D call: TRBD1 (6 bases). V was clipped by 9 bases and J by 3 bases, with 15 bases between them. The CDR3 sequence is 13 residues long. CDR3 in DNA: TGTGCCAGTCAAGTAGGGGGTAGCTACGAGCAGTACTTC. It codes for CASQVGGSYEQYF.